The clone carrying this T cell receptor (beta chain) appeared a few times. This sample also contains other DNA sequences that code for the same CDR3. V was clipped by 3 bases and J by 7 bases; unmatched bases: 4. The V gene's germline CDR1 is SNHLY and CDR2 FYNNEI. This CDR3 contains 15 residues. This sample was taken from a study of blood T cell repertoires in COVID-19. Study information: The analysed material was cDNA or gDNA that came from T cells, B-cell-depleted T cells, or PBMCs.

Per the study methods: Reference gene primer amplification in the assay estimated nucleated cell counts. The table came from immunoSEQ multiplex PCR; TCRdb's copy has only in-frame clones and leaves some out. That table supplies the V and J calls and clone size; D and trimming were determined from the DNA. The sample contains 95,000 to 150,000 clones, 80% of which appear only once. Sequencing was done on a sample of peripheral blood. This sequence was found in a man aged 60 to 69 with active or convalescent COVID-19. The rearrangement links TRBV2 to TRBJ1-6; 9 bases fit TRBD1. The CDR3 loop is CASSELGQGNSPLHF. In DNA form, the CDR3 reads TGTGCCAGCAGTGAGCTGGGACAGGGAAATTCACCCCTCCACTTT.